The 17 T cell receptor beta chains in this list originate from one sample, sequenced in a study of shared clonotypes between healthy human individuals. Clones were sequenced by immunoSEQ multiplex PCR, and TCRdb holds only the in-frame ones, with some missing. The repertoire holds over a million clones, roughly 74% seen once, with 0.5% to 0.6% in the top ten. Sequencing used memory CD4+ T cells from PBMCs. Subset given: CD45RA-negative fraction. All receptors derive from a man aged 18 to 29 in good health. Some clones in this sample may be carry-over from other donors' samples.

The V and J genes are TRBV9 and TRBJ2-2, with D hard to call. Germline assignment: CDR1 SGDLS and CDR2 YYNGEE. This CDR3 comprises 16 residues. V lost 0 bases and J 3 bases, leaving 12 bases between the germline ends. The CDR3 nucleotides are TGTGCCAGCAGCGTAGGGCGAGCTGCCGACACCGGGGAGCTGTTTTTT. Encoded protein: CASSVGRAADTGELFF.

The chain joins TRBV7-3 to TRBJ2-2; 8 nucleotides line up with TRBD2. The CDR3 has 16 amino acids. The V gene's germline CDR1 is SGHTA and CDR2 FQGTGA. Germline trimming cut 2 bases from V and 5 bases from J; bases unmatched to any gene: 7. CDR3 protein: CASSLSGTRDTGELFF. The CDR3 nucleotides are TGTGCCAGCAGCTTATCCGGGACTAGAGATACCGGGGAGCTGTTTTTT.

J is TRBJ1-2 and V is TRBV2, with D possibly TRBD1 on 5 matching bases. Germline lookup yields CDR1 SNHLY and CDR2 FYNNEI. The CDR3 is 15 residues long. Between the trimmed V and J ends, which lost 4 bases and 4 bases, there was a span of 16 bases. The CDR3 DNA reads TGTGCCAGCAGTGTATTTACTGGGGGTCCCTATGGCTACACCTTC. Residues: CASSVFTGGPYGYTF.

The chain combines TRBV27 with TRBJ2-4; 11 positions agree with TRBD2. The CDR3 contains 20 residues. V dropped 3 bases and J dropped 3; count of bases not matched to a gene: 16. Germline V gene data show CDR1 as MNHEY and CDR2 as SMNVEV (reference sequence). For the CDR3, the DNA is TGTGCCAGCAGTTTGATGGTAACGCCTAGCGGGAGGTTGGACAAAAACATTCAGTACTTC. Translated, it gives CASSLMVTPSGRLDKNIQYF.

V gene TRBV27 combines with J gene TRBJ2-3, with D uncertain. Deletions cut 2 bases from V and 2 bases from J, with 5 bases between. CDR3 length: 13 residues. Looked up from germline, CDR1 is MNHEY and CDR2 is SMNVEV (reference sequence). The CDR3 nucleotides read TGTGCCAGCAGTTTACGCCCCACAGATACGCAGTATTTT. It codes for CASSLRPTDTQYF.

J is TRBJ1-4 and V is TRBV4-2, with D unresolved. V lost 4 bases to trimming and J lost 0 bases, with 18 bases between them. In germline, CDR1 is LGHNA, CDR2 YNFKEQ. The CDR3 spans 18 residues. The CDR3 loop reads CASSRSAVSTATNEKLFF. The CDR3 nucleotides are TGTGCCAGCAGCCGTAGTGCTGTCTCGACGGCAACTAATGAAAAACTGTTTTTT.

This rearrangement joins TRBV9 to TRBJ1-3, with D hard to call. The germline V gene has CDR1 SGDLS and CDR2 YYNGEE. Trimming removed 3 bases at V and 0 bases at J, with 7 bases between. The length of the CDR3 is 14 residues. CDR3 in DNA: TGTGCCAGCAGCGCCTCCAGCTCTGGAAACACCATATATTTT. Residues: CASSASSSGNTIYF. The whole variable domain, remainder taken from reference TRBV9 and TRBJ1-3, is DSGVTQTPKHLITATGQRVTLRCSPRSGDLSVYWYQQSLDQGLQFLIQYYNGEERAKGNILERFSAQQFPDLHSELNLSSLELGDSALYFCASSASSSGNTIYFGEGSWLTVV.

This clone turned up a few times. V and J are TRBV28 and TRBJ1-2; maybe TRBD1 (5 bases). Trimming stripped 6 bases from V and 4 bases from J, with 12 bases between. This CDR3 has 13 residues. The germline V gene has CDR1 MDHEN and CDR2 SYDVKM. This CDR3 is CASSPGRGYGYTF. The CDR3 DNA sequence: TGTGCCAGCAGCCCTGGGAGGGGCTATGGCTACACCTTC.

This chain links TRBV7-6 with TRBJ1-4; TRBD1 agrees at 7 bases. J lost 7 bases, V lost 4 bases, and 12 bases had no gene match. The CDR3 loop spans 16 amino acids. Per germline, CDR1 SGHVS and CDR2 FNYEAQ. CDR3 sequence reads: CASSSGTAVAGEKLFF. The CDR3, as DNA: TGTGCCAGCAGCTCCGGGACAGCCGTGGCGGGTGAAAAACTGTTTTTT.

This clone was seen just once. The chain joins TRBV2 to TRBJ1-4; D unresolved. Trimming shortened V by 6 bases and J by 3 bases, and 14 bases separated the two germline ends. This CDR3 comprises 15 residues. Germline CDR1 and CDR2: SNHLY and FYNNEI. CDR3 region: CASSAFGGSNEKLFF. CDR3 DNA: TGTGCCAGCAGCGCCTTCGGCGGCTCTAATGAAAAACTGTTTTTT.

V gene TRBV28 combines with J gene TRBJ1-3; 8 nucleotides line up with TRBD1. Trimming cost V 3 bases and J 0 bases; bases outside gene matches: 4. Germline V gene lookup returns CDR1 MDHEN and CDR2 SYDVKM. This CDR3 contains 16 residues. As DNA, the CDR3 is TGTGCCAGCAGTTTGGGGGGACAGGTCTCTGGAAACACCATATATTTT. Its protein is CASSLGGQVSGNTIYF.

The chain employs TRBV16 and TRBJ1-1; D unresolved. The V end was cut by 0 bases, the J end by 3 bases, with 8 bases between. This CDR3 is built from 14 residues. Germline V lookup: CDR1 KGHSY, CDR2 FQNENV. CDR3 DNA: TGTGCCAGCAGCCAATCTAGGGCACACACTGAAGCTTTCTTT. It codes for CASSQSRAHTEAFF.

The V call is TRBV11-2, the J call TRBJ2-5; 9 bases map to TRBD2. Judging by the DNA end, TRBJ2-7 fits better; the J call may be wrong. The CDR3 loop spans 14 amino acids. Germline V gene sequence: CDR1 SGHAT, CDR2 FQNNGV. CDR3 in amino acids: CASSPVAGGHEQYF. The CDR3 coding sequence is TGTGCCAGCAGCCCGGTGGCGGGAGGGCACGAGCAGTACTTC.

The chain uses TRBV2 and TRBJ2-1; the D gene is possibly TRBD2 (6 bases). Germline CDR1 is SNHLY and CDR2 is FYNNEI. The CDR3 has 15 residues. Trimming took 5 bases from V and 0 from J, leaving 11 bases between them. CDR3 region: CASSPSVPSYNEQFF. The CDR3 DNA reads TGTGCCAGCAGTCCTAGCGTGCCCTCCTACAATGAGCAGTTCTTC. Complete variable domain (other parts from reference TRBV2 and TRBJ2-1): EPEVTQTPSHQVTQMGQEVILRCVPISNHLYFYWYRQILGQKVEFLVSFYNNEISEKSEIFDDQFSVERPDGSNFTLKIRSTKLEDSAMYFCASSPSVPSYNEQFFGPGTRLTVL.

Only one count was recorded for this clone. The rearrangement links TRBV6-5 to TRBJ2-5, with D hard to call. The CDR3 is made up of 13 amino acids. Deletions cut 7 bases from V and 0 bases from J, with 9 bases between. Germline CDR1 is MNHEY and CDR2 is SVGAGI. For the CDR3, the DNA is TGTGCCAGCATGTCATCTAACCAAGAGACCCAGTACTTC. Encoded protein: CASMSSNQETQYF.

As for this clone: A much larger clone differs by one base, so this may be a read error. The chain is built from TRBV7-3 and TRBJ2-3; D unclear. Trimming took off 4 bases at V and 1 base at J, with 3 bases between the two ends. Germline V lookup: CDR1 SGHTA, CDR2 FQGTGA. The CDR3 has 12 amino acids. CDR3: CASSSGTDTQYF. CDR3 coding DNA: TGTGCCAGCAGCTCCGGCACAGATACGCAGTATTTT.

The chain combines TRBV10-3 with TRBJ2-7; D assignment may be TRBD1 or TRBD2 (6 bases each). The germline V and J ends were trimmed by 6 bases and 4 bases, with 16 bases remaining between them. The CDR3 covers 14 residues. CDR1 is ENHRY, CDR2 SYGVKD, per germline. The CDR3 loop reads CAIRSTGGRYEQYF. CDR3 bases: TGTGCCATCAGGTCGACTGGGGGGCGATACGAGCAGTACTTC.